This section outlines one TCR beta chain sequence together with its context. Its antigen is not known. Germline CDR1 is MNHEY and CDR2 is SMNVEV (reference sequence). This CDR3 has 16 amino acids. Trimming took 1 base from V and 5 from J, leaving 14 bases between them. These data are taken from a study of beta chain features in type 1 diabetes. Sorting that relied on CD45RO/CCR7/CD25/CD127/CD95/CD27 yielded CD4+ naive, central memory, regulatory and stem cell-like memory cells. Findings of the study overall: Naive, central memory and Treg TCRB repertoires seemed to resemble each other more closely in patients than they did in healthy donors. In type 1 diabetes patients, VDJ junctions had fewer insertions; deletions at these junctions were more frequent. When Type 1 diabetes patients were examined, their TCRB CDR3s proved moderately but significantly shorter in all four CD4+ subsets.

Reverse transcription of all isolated RNA meant that expressed TCRB transcripts were sequenced. The repertoire was sequenced with immunoSEQ multiplex PCR; TCRdb's copy has only in-frame clones and lacks some. The repertoire includes roughly 400,000 clones, 8.5% to 10% of them detected once, and over 0.45% sits in the top ten. This chain links TRBV27 with TRBJ2-2; D is perhaps TRBD1 or TRBD2 (5 bases each). The clonotype comes from a young man with type 1 diabetes. The sequenced sample consisted of central memory CD4+ T cells from blood. CDR3 in amino acids: CASSLLIGTETGELFF. In DNA form, the CDR3 reads TGTGCCAGCAGTTTATTAATAGGGACCGAGACCGGGGAGCTGTTTTTT.